Each of the 3 T cell receptor beta chains below was sequenced from the same sample in a study of neurological immune-mediated disorders. One entry per CDR3 protein, called by TCRdb with MiXCR from the 5' RACE reads. The sample lists about 41,000 distinct CDR3 sequences; 14% were seen once. The sequenced sample consisted of CD4+ T cells from blood. The receptor source for this set is a woman aged 60-75 years with HTLV-1-associated myelopathy (HAM/TSP).

Many counts were recorded for this clonotype. This chain joins TRBV5-1 and TRBJ2-1; 14 bases line up with TRBD2. The CDR3 covers 18 residues. Germline lookup yields CDR1 SGHRS and CDR2 YFSETQ. Trimming took 2 bases from V and 5 from J; bases not matched to a gene: 9. CDR3 region: CASSFTIGLAGGNNEQFF. The CDR3, as DNA: TGCGCCAGCAGCTTCACCATCGGACTAGCGGGGGGAAACAATGAGCAGTTCTTC.

This clonotype has a count of ten or more. The V and J genes are TRBV4-1 and TRBJ2-2; TRBD2 is a possible D gene (7 bases). Trimming removed 6 bases from V and 7 bases from J, with 24 bases in between. The CDR3 has 17 amino acids. CDR1 is MGHRA, CDR2 YSYEKL, per germline. The CDR3 here is CASSKSLGGGTVGELFF. CDR3 in DNA: TGCGCCAGCAGTAAGAGCTTGGGAGGGGGGACGGTCGGGGAGCTGTTTTTT.

This clonotype came up many times. The genes are TRBV5-1 and TRBJ2-7; TRBD1 matches at 9 bases. CDR1 and CDR2 (germline): SGHRS, YFSETQ. The CDR3 contains 17 residues. Trimming cost V 3 bases and J 3 bases; bases outside gene matches: 13. The CDR3 DNA is TGCGCCAGCAGCTCCCCTCGGACAGGGGAAGACCTCTACGAGCAGTACTTC. Translated, it gives CASSSPRTGEDLYEQYF.